This T cell receptor beta chain was documented in a study of tumor-infiltrating lymphocytes in oesophageal squamous cell carcinoma. A single record per CDR3 protein comes from TCRdb applying MiXCR to the PCR reads. This sample has fewer than 20,000 distinct CDR3 sequences, with under 70% found just once. Sequenced input: esophageal tumor tissue. The clonotype originates from a female donor with esophageal squamous cell carcinoma.

The CDR3 reads CASSSAGNYNEQFF. The DNA for the CDR3 is TGTGCCAGCAGCTCAGCGGGAAACTACAATGAGCAGTTCTTC. V and J are TRBV7-6 and TRBJ2-1, with 7 bases lining up with TRBD2. V was pared by 4 bases and J by 3 bases, with 3 bases of the junction left unmatched. CDR1 and CDR2 from the germline V gene are SGHVS and FNYEAQ. CDR3 size: 14 residues.